A single sample gave rise to the 5 T cell receptor beta chains below, sequenced in a study of T cell repertoires in cytomegalovirus infection. TCRdb reprocessed the reads via MiXCR and lists one record per CDR3 protein. The repertoire holds around 120,000 distinct CDR3 sequences, with approximately 9.2% as singletons. What was sequenced was PBMCs. Every receptor here comes from a human donor in good health (CMV status not recorded). Some clones in this sample may be carry-over from other donors' samples.

The rearrangement joins TRBV5-6 to TRBJ2-7, with D perhaps TRBD2 (5 bases). Germline V gives CDR1 SGHDT, CDR2 YYEEEE. V dropped 4 bases and J dropped 2 bases, with 13 bases sitting between them. This CDR3 has 14 amino acids. CDR3 amino acids: CASSLFGNTYEQYF. For the CDR3, the DNA is TGTGCCAGCAGCCTATTCGGGAACACCTACGAGCAGTACTTC.

This clonotype was counted at least ten times. This chain uses TRBV7-2 with TRBJ2-2; 8 nucleotides align to TRBD2. V gave up 5 bases and J gave up 4 bases; unmatched junction bases: 9. The CDR3 is 16 amino acids. Germline CDR1 is SGHTA and CDR2 is FQGNSA. The CDR3 reads CASSTRLASTTGELFF. In DNA form, the CDR3 reads TGTGCCAGCAGCACCCGACTAGCGAGTACCACCGGGGAGCTGTTTTTT.

V usage is TRBV10-3 and J usage is TRBJ1-1, with 7 bases fitting TRBD1. Germline lookup yields CDR1 ENHRY and CDR2 SYGVKD. The CDR3 extends over 13 amino acids. With V trimmed by 7 bases and J by 1 base, 3 bases remained unmatched. In nucleotides, the CDR3 is TGTGCCATCATGGGACAGAAGAACACTGAAGCTTTCTTT. Translating gives CAIMGQKNTEAFF.

This clonotype has at least ten counts. The chain has TRBV7-2 and TRBJ1-1, with TRBD1 matching 9 bases. This CDR3 comprises 16 residues. From germline, CDR1 is SGHTA and CDR2 FQGNSA. The trim removed 4 bases at V and 0 bases at J, leaving 6 bases unmatched. The CDR3 sequence: CASSSYWTGVNTEAFF. The CDR3 nucleotides read TGTGCCAGCAGCTCCTATTGGACAGGGGTGAACACTGAAGCTTTCTTT.

This clonotype was seen many times. The V gene is TRBV7-2, the J gene TRBJ2-7, with 7 bases lining up with TRBD2. Germline CDR1 is SGHTA and CDR2 is FQGNSA. V was clipped by 7 bases and J by 4 bases; unmatched bases: 7. The CDR3 covers 13 residues. The CDR3 loop is CASTMGLTYEQYF. The CDR3, as DNA: TGTGCCAGCACCATGGGACTAACTTACGAGCAGTACTTC.